This T cell receptor beta chain is drawn from a study of post-analysis software for immune sequencing data. Study as a whole: Relapsing-remitting, secondary progressive and progressive-relapsing multiple sclerosis were all included among the disease courses.

Built from TCR beta cDNA, the libraries had unique molecular identifiers in them. TCRdb reprocessed the PCR reads via MiXCR and lists one record per CDR3 protein. Of roughly 800,000 distinct CDR3 sequences in the sample, about 43% were seen once. About this clonotype: No antigen is known for it.

Study-wide findings and caveats: Under F measure analysis, samples from one preparation batch co-clustered strongly.

Sequencing input: blood. The TCR sequence derives from a girl aged 10 to 17 with multiple sclerosis.

CDR3: CSAREGLAGGIDTQYF. CDR3 nucleotides: TGCAGTGCTAGAGAAGGCCTAGCGGGAGGAATAGATACGCAGTATTTT. The chain has TRBV20-1 and TRBJ2-3; 11 bases match TRBD2. The CDR3 is 16 amino acids. J was trimmed by 5 bases and V by 0 bases; bases with no gene match: 7. CDR1 and CDR2 from the germline V gene are DFQATT and SNEGSKA (reference sequence).